This T cell receptor (beta chain) came from a study of cytomegalovirus exposure and HLA in healthy donors. Study results and caveats: The study flagged some 170 TCR beta chains as cytomegalovirus-associated. Subsequent analysis showed first-cohort TCR clusters tending to co-occur in around 110 validation repertoires.

The V segment lost 5 bases and the J segment 2 bases; nucleotides outside the gene matches: 12. The CDR3 has 16 amino acids. CDR1 and CDR2 from the germline V gene are SGHNT and YENEEA. The table came from immunoSEQ multiplex PCR; TCRdb's copy has only in-frame clones and leaves some out. The sample holds over 100,000 clones, around 89% seen once. Regarding this clone: The antigen remains unidentified.

This clonotype originated in a woman under 30 in good health and CMV-seropositive. The chain couples TRBV11-3 to TRBJ2-7, with 7 bases that match TRBD1. Sequenced input: PBMCs. In DNA, the CDR3 is TGTGCCAGCAGCACTATAATAAGGGGGCCCCCCTACGAGCAGTACTTC. This encodes CASSTIIRGPPYEQYF.